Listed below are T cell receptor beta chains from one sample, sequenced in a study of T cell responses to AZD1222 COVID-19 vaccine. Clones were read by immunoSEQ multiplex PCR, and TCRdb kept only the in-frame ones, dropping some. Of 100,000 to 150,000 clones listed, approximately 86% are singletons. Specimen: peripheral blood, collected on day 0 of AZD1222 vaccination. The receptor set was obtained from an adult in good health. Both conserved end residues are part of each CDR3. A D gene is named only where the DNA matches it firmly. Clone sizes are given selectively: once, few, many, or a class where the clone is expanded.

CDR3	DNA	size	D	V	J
CASSLTGALQETQYF	TGTGCCAGCAGCTTAACGGGGGCCCTCCAGGAGACCCAGTACTTC	-	-	TRBV7-3	TRBJ2-5
CASSYRGPGNTIYF	TGTGCCAGCAGTTACAGGGGGCCTGGAAACACCATATATTTT	-	TRBD1	TRBV6-5	TRBJ1-3
CASSLAGVNYGYTF	TGTGCCAGCAGTTTGGCAGGGGTAAACTATGGCTACACCTTC	-	-	TRBV28	TRBJ1-2
CASRGTDIINSPLHF	TGTGCCAGCAGAGGGACAGACATAATTAATTCACCCCTCCACTTT	-	TRBD1	TRBV6-5	TRBJ1-6
CASSRVKGATEAFF	TGCGCCAGCAGCCGGGTTAAGGGGGCCACTGAAGCTTTCTTT	-	TRBD1	TRBV4-3	TRBJ1-1
CASSFGQGARTGEAFF	TGTGCCAGCAGCTTTGGACAGGGGGCGCGGACTGGTGAAGCTTTCTTT	-	TRBD1	TRBV9	TRBJ1-1
CAWSRTGIEGNTIYF	TGTGCCTGGAGTCGGACAGGGATAGAAGGAAACACCATATATTTT	-	TRBD1	TRBV30	TRBJ1-3
CASSLASGTGPYEQYF	TGTGCCAGCAGCTTGGCTTCGGGGACAGGGCCCTACGAGCAGTACTTC	-	TRBD1	TRBV5-4	TRBJ2-7
CAISAGGGPNQPQHF	TGTGCCATCAGTGCCGGGGGGGGACCCAATCAGCCCCAGCATTTT	-	-	TRBV10-3	TRBJ1-5
CATSSSRLLLNTEAFF	TGTGCCACCAGCAGTTCCCGCCTTCTTTTGAACACTGAAGCTTTCTTT	-	-	TRBV15	TRBJ1-1
CASSLLGFSGNTIYF	TGTGCCAGCAGCTTACTTGGGTTCTCTGGAAACACCATATATTTT	-	-	TRBV7-9	TRBJ1-3
CASSLVQGAYNSPLHF	TGTGCCAGCAGCTTAGTCCAGGGGGCGTATAATTCACCCCTCCACTTT	-	TRBD1	TRBV7-2	TRBJ1-6
CASSLGWTGEQYF	TGTGCCAGCAGTTTAGGATGGACAGGGGAGCAGTACTTC	-	TRBD1	TRBV12-3/TRBV12-4	TRBJ2-7
CASSDGDRGPAFYGYTF	TGTGCCAGCAGTGATGGGGACAGGGGCCCTGCTTTCTATGGCTACACCTTC	-	TRBD1	TRBV2	TRBJ1-2
CASSFRQSSGNTIYF	TGTGCCAGCAGCTTTAGACAGAGCTCTGGAAACACCATATATTTT	-	-	TRBV5-4	TRBJ1-3
CASSLTTQETQYF	TGTGCCAGCAGCTTGACTACCCAAGAGACCCAGTACTTC	-	-	TRBV5-5	TRBJ2-5
CASSFRLGRTSGEYYEQYF	TGCGCCAGCAGCTTCAGATTGGGCCGGACTAGCGGGGAGTACTACGAGCAGTACTTC	-	TRBD2	TRBV5-1	TRBJ2-7
CASSYSGGPGEQYF	TGTGCCAGCAGTTACTCTGGGGGGCCGGGGGAGCAGTACTTC	-	-	TRBV6-5	TRBJ2-7
CASSPPGGGEQYF	TGTGCCAGCAGCCCCCCGGGGGGAGGCGAGCAGTACTTC	-	TRBD2	TRBV5-5	TRBJ2-7
CSIEFFGTSSHEQYF	TGCAGCATTGAATTTTTTGGGACAAGTTCCCACGAGCAGTACTTC	-	-	TRBV29-1	TRBJ2-7
CASSGTPNTEAFF	TGTGCCAGCAGCGGGACACCGAACACTGAAGCTTTCTTT	-	-	TRBV27	TRBJ1-1
CATSRDLRRGVYNEQFF	TGTGCCACCAGCAGAGATTTACGGCGGGGGGTTTACAATGAGCAGTTCTTC	-	TRBD2	TRBV15	TRBJ2-1
CASSYWGRMNTEAFF	TGTGCCAGCAGTTACTGGGGTCGGATGAACACTGAAGCTTTCTTT	-	-	TRBV6-5	TRBJ1-1
CATGEDTGELFF	TGTGCCACGGGGGAGGACACCGGGGAGCTGTTTTTT	-	-	TRBV3-1/TRBV3-2	TRBJ2-2
CASSLRGAQPQHF	TGTGCCAGCAGTTTAAGAGGAGCTCAGCCCCAGCATTTT	-	-	TRBV12-3/TRBV12-4	TRBJ1-5
CASMGAGYEQYF	TGTGCCAGTATGGGTGCGGGGTACGAGCAGTACTTC	-	-	TRBV7-9	TRBJ2-7
CAISERDRGDSPLHF	TGTGCCATCAGTGAGCGGGACAGGGGGGACTCACCCCTCCACTTT	once	TRBD1	TRBV10-3	TRBJ1-6
CASSLAGRGSYEQYF	TGTGCCAGCAGCTTGGCGGGGCGGGGATCCTACGAGCAGTACTTC	once	-	TRBV5-4	TRBJ2-7
CASSQVWGGRGDEQFF	TGTGCCAGCAGCCAAGTGTGGGGGGGCAGGGGCGATGAGCAGTTCTTC	-	-	TRBV3-1/TRBV3-2	TRBJ2-1
CASSFGQINQPQHF	TGTGCCAGCAGCTTTGGACAGATCAATCAGCCCCAGCATTTT	-	-	TRBV7-9	TRBJ1-5
CASSLDATDTQYF	TGTGCCAGCAGCCTAGACGCCACAGATACGCAGTATTTT	-	-	TRBV9	TRBJ2-3
CASSPQGSQPQHF	TGTGCCAGCAGCCCCCAGGGAAGTCAGCCCCAGCATTTT	-	-	TRBV6-1	TRBJ1-5
CASSPRTGPYGYTF	TGTGCCAGCAGTCCCCGGACAGGGCCGTATGGCTACACCTTC	-	TRBD1	TRBV27	TRBJ1-2
CASSRVTTYEQYF	TGCGCCAGCAGCCGCGTTACAACTTACGAGCAGTACTTC	medium-sized	-	TRBV4-1	TRBJ2-7
CASSLTGQVAYEQYF	TGTGCCAGCAGTTTAACTGGACAGGTCGCCTACGAGCAGTACTTC	-	TRBD1	TRBV27	TRBJ2-7
CASSVGTQGYEQYF	TGCGCCAGCAGCGTCGGGACCCAGGGCTACGAGCAGTACTTC	once	-	TRBV5-1	TRBJ2-7
CASSPGQGNTGELFF	TGTGCCAGCTCACCGGGACAGGGAAACACCGGGGAGCTGTTTTTT	-	TRBD1	TRBV18	TRBJ2-2
CASSLRGGPPDTGELFF	TGTGCCAGCAGCTTGCGGGGGGGCCCACCGGACACCGGGGAGCTGTTTTTT	few	TRBD2	TRBV11-2	TRBJ2-2
CASSLELGFLGPAGEKLFF	TGTGCCAGCAGCTTAGAGCTTGGGTTTTTGGGCCCGGCGGGTGAAAAACTGTTTTTT	-	-	TRBV7-9	TRBJ1-4
CASSRSGAQSNQPQHF	TGTGCCAGCAGCCGTTCGGGGGCCCAGAGCAATCAGCCCCAGCATTTT	-	-	TRBV7-9	TRBJ1-5
CASSVSIGGTTEAFF	TGTGCCAGCAGCGTAAGTATTGGCGGCACGACTGAAGCTTTCTTT	-	-	TRBV9	TRBJ1-1
CATSRGGGTDTQYF	TGTGCCACCAGCAGGGGCGGGGGGACAGATACGCAGTATTTT	-	TRBD2	TRBV15	TRBJ2-3
CASFSGGRGGETQYF	TGTGCCAGCTTTAGTGGCGGTCGGGGTGGAGAGACCCAGTACTTC	-	-	TRBV28	TRBJ2-5